Below are 16 T cell receptor beta chains sequenced from a single sample in a study of OX40 agonist ivuxolimab in advanced cancers. Here immunoSEQ multiplex PCR was the method, and the copy in TCRdb shows in-frame clones only, minus some. Of 50,000 or so clones detected, around 73% appear once; the ten largest clones hold around 2%. This specimen consisted of CD4+ or CD8+ T cells sorted from blood, obtained in a trial of the OX40 agonist ivuxolimab. The receptors come from an adult with an advanced solid tumor such as melanoma, head and neck, liver or kidney cancer.

The gene calls are TRBV4-2 and TRBJ2-1; 10 nucleotides match TRBD2. The length of the CDR3 is 15 residues. The germline gives CDR1 LGHNA, CDR2 YNFKEQ. Trimming took 0 bases from V and 6 from J; bases not matched to a gene: 2. This chain's CDR3 is CASSQEWTSGNEQFF. CDR3 nucleotides: TGTGCCAGCAGCCAAGAATGGACTAGCGGCAATGAGCAGTTCTTC.

The CDR3 protein is CASSPLIMASGRSSEAKNIQYF. CDR3 bases: TGCGCCAGCAGCCCTCTTATAATGGCTAGCGGGAGGAGTTCGGAGGCCAAAAACATTCAGTACTTC. J is TRBJ2-4 and V is TRBV5-1; 11 positions match TRBD2. This CDR3 is built from 22 residues. Germline CDR1 reads SGHRS; CDR2 reads YFSETQ. V lost 4 bases, J lost 1 base, and 22 bases stayed unmatched.

This clone is a singleton in its sample. The chain links TRBV28 to TRBJ2-1, with 11 positions matching TRBD2. Looked up from germline, CDR1 is MDHEN and CDR2 is SYDVKM. V was pared by 3 bases and J by 9 bases, with 7 bases of the junction left unmatched. CDR3 length: 15 residues. As DNA, the CDR3 is TGTGCCAGCAGTTTCTCACTAGCGGGAGAGGGTGAGCAGTTCTTC. It translates to CASSFSLAGEGEQFF.

This clone showed up just a few times. This sequence joins TRBV28 and TRBJ2-7; the D is unclear. The CDR3 is 15 amino acids. In germline, CDR1 is MDHEN, CDR2 SYDVKM. Trimming took 3 bases from V and 2 from J, leaving 14 bases between them. The CDR3 loop is CASSFPDGRAYEQYF. The CDR3 coding sequence is TGTGCCAGCAGTTTCCCGGACGGACGAGCCTACGAGCAGTACTTC.

The chain employs TRBV30 and TRBJ1-6; D remains unclear. Germline values: CDR1 GTSNPN, CDR2 SVGIG (reference sequence). The CDR3 runs 13 residues. The germline V and J ends were trimmed by 2 bases and 4 bases, with 6 bases remaining between them. The CDR3 loop reads CAWSPDYNSPLHF. The CDR3 DNA follows: TGTGCCTGGAGTCCAGATTATAATTCACCCCTCCACTTT. The full variable domain, its missing parts supplied by reference TRBV30 and TRBJ1-6, is SQTIHQWPATLVQPVGSPLSLECTVEGTSNPNLYWYRQAAGRGLQLLFYSVGIGQISSEVPQNLSASRPQDRQFILSSKKLLLSDSGFYLCAWSPDYNSPLHFGNGTRLTVT.

The genes are TRBV29-1 and TRBJ1-1, with TRBD1 matching over 9 bases. CDR3 length: 14 amino acids. CDR1 SQVTM and CDR2 ANQGSEA come from the germline V gene. V trimming: 6 bases; J trimming: 6 bases; junction bases outside the gene matches: 11. The CDR3: CSVTPGQGSSEAFF. In DNA, the CDR3 is TGCAGCGTGACACCGGGACAGGGTTCATCTGAAGCTTTCTTT.

The CDR3, as DNA: TGCAGCCTCCGGAGGAGCGGGAGTAGTAATGAGCAGTTCTTC. This encodes CSLRRSGSSNEQFF. The V and J genes are TRBV29-1 and TRBJ2-1; 8 nucleotides align to TRBD2. The V segment lost 8 bases and the J segment 7 bases; nucleotides outside the gene matches: 13. This CDR3 has 14 residues. Germline V CDR1 and CDR2: SQVTM, ANQGSEA.

The chain links TRBV28 to TRBJ2-7, with 12 bases aligning to TRBD2. The V gene's germline CDR1 is MDHEN and CDR2 SYDVKM. The CDR3 spans 14 residues. The ends lost 6 bases at V and 2 bases at J; junction bases unmatched: 2. In DNA, the CDR3 is TGTGCCAGCAGGGCTAGCGGGAGGGCCTACGAGCAGTACTTC. Translating gives CASRASGRAYEQYF.

The rearrangement joins TRBV20-1 to TRBJ2-5; D gene ambiguous. CDR1 and CDR2 from the germline V gene are DFQATT and SNEGSKA (reference sequence). This CDR3 has 11 residues. The germline V and J ends were trimmed by 4 bases and 4 bases, with 7 bases remaining between them. In DNA, the CDR3 is TGCAGTGCTAACGCCGGAGAGACCCAGTACTTC. It translates to CSANAGETQYF.

J is TRBJ1-4 and V is TRBV15, with D uncertain. The V gene's germline CDR1 is LNHNV and CDR2 YYDKDF (reference sequence). This CDR3 comprises 13 residues. Trimming removed 6 bases from V and 17 bases from J, with 22 bases in between. The CDR3 protein is CATRGGNNEKIFF. Here the CDR3 DNA reads TGTGCCACCAGGGGAGGGAACAATGAAAAAATATTTTTT.

The chain uses TRBV5-6 and TRBJ1-2; TRBD1 matches 8 bases. The CDR3 extends over 14 amino acids. Germline loops: CDR1 SGHDT, CDR2 YYEEEE. The V segment lost 0 bases and the J segment 7 bases; nucleotides outside the gene matches: 5. The CDR3: CASSLGQGAFGYTF. CDR3 DNA sequence: TGTGCCAGCAGCTTGGGGCAGGGGGCTTTTGGCTACACCTTC.

There are a few counts of this clone. The chain links TRBV19 to TRBJ2-2; the D gene is possibly TRBD1 (6 bases). The CDR3 length is 12 residues. Between the trimmed V and J ends, which lost 6 bases and 5 bases, there was a span of 7 bases. From germline, CDR1 is LNHDA and CDR2 SQIVND (reference sequence). The DNA for the CDR3 is TGTGCCAGTAGGACAGGTACCGGGGAGCTGTTTTTT. Translating it yields CASRTGTGELFF.

The chain uses TRBV2 and TRBJ2-1, with unresolved D. The CDR3 is 14 amino acids. Trimming removed 0 bases at V and 4 bases at J, with 7 bases between. Germline CDR1 reads SNHLY; CDR2 reads FYNNEI. The CDR3 sequence is CASSEALRYNEQFF. The DNA for the CDR3 is TGTGCCAGCAGTGAAGCGCTTCGGTACAATGAGCAGTTCTTC.

The chain is built from TRBV4-1 and TRBJ2-2; 15 nucleotides align to TRBD2. This CDR3 is 21 amino acids long. The V and J ends lost 2 bases and 7 bases, in that order; junction bases with no gene match: 17. Germline CDR1 reads MGHRA; CDR2 reads YSYEKL. The CDR3 reads CASSQLGLAGGGVRFGGELFF. The CDR3, as DNA: TGCGCCAGCAGCCAACTAGGACTAGCGGGAGGGGGTGTTCGTTTTGGCGGGGAGCTGTTTTTT.

The chain couples TRBV11-1 to TRBJ2-7, with TRBD2 matching over 10 bases. The V gene's germline CDR1 is SGHAT and CDR2 FQDESV (reference sequence). CDR3 length equals 17 residues. Trimming took 2 bases from V and 2 from J; bases not matched to a gene: 9. The CDR3 DNA is TGTGCCAGCAGCTTATTAGCGGGAGGACTGCGGCCCTACGAGCAGTACTTC. Encoded protein: CASSLLAGGLRPYEQYF. The full variable domain, rest sourced from reference TRBV11-1 and TRBJ2-7, is EAEVAQSPRYKITEKSQAVAFWCDPISGHATLYWYRQILGQGPELLVQFQDESVVDDSQLPKDRFSAERLKGVDSTLKIQPAELGDSAMYLCASSLLAGGLRPYEQYFGPGTRLTVT.

This sequence joins TRBV28 and TRBJ1-6; 11 bases fit TRBD1. V lost 3 bases, J lost 9 bases, and 7 bases stayed unmatched. The CDR3 loop spans 16 amino acids. Germline lookup yields CDR1 MDHEN and CDR2 SYDVKM. CDR3 protein: CASSFIWTGGISPLHF. CDR3 sequence (DNA): TGTGCCAGCAGTTTCATCTGGACAGGGGGCATTTCACCCCTCCACTTT.